The T cell receptor (beta chain) under discussion was sequenced for a study of shared clonotypes between healthy human individuals. General observations from the study: Generally, naive subsets came out with larger estimated richness than memory subsets. Among non-shared clonotypes, generation probabilities were lower than among those shared by all four donors.

Everyone who donated was a Caucasian adult who lived in Nashville, Tennessee. Every subset's genomic DNA went evenly onto several immunoSEQ plates. The assay was immunoSEQ multiplex PCR, and TCRdb's table has in-frame clones only and misses some. The sample has about 680,000 clones; about 80% are singletons. Trimming took off 6 bases at V and 5 bases at J, with 14 bases between the two ends. Germline lookup yields CDR1 MDHEN and CDR2 SYDVKM. The CDR3 is 15 residues long. To note about this clone: Antigen unknown.

The TCR comes from a woman between 25 and 40 years old in good health. This sequence joins TRBV28 and TRBJ2-6; the D gene is possibly TRBD1 (6 bases). Material for sequencing was memory CD4+ T cells sorted from blood. Subset given: CD45RA-negative fraction. The CDR3: CASRPNRAWANVLTF. CDR3 bases: TGTGCCAGCAGACCCAACAGGGCTTGGGCCAACGTCCTGACTTTC.